The 32 T cell receptor beta chains reported below all come from one sample, sequenced in a study of OX40 agonist ivuxolimab in advanced cancers. Generated by immunoSEQ multiplex PCR, the TCRdb table keeps only in-frame clones and is missing some. The table shows fewer than 85,000 clones, with about 90% occurring only once. The sample here was CD4+ or CD8+ T cells sorted from blood, taken in a trial of the OX40 agonist ivuxolimab. The source is an adult with an advanced solid tumor such as melanoma, head and neck, liver or kidney cancer.

J is TRBJ1-5 and V is TRBV19; 8 nucleotides agree with TRBD1. Germline CDR1 and CDR2: LNHDA and SQIVND (reference sequence). After removal of 3 bases from V and 5 bases from J, the junction contained 6 bases not matched to a gene. The CDR3 has 15 amino acids. Here the CDR3 DNA reads TGTGCCAGTAGTATCGAGACAGGGGCCCATCAGCCCCAGCATTTT. Translation gives CASSIETGAHQPQHF.

The CDR3 here is CASSPRDRGSNQPQHF. CDR3 DNA: TGTGCCAGTAGTCCGCGGGACAGGGGAAGCAATCAGCCCCAGCATTTT. The genes are TRBV19 and TRBJ1-5, with 10 bases aligning to TRBD1. The CDR3 sequence is 16 residues long. CDR1 is LNHDA, CDR2 SQIVND, per germline (reference sequence). Losses at the gene ends were 5 bases for V and 1 base for J; bases not matched to a gene: 5.

As to this clone: Different DNA sequences within this sample yield the same CDR3. This sequence joins TRBV11-2 and TRBJ2-5; D gene uncertain. Germline V gene lookup returns CDR1 SGHAT and CDR2 FQNNGV. The CDR3 runs 11 residues. V shed 0 bases and J shed 4 bases, with 0 bases lying between them. Here the CDR3 reads CASSLEETQYF. Here the CDR3 DNA reads TGTGCCAGCAGCTTAGAAGAGACCCAGTACTTC.

The chain uses TRBV7-6 and TRBJ2-2; no clear D. Germline CDR1 and CDR2: SGHVS and FNYEAQ. Trimming cost V 0 bases and J 5 bases, with 13 bases left between them. The CDR3 has 16 residues. The CDR3 sequence is CASSLAPGSPTGELFF. The DNA of the CDR3 is TGTGCCAGCAGCTTAGCCCCTGGCAGCCCAACCGGGGAGCTGTTTTTT.

This chain joins TRBV14 and TRBJ2-1; D is ambiguous. CDR1 is SGHDN and CDR2 is FVKESK in the germline V gene. Trimming removed 6 bases at V and 2 bases at J, with 8 bases between. The CDR3 covers 13 residues. Here the CDR3 reads CASSGQAYNEQFF. As DNA, the CDR3 is TGTGCCAGCAGTGGGCAGGCCTACAATGAGCAGTTCTTC.

This clone was seen just once. Since the CDR3 does not end with the conserved phenylalanine or tryptophan, this likely comes from a read error. No DNA is shown, since the ends of the CDR3 on it are uncertain; the CDR3 is the one TCRdb lists. The chain joins TRBV11-2 to TRBJ1-2; the table assigns TRBD1, which was not confirmed against the DNA. A total of 13 residues make up the CDR3, ends included. Germline CDR1 and CDR2: SGHAT and FQNNGV. CDR3 protein: CASSLAHGQFSGL.

As for this clone: One end of the junction does not line up with germline, which may come from a read error. This sample also contains other DNA sequences that code for the same CDR3. The V and J genes are TRBV28 and TRBJ1-2; D unresolved. Germline CDR1 and CDR2: MDHEN and SYDVKM. The length of the CDR3 is 15 residues. CDR3 bases: TGTGCCAGCAGCTTATCCTACCCAGCTATGGATGGCTACACCTTC. Protein product: CASSLSYPAMDGYTF.

The CDR3, as DNA: TGTGCCAGCAGCTTGGGTGGAGATCAGCCCCAGCATTTT. This gives the protein CASSLGGDQPQHF. The chain joins TRBV7-2 to TRBJ1-5; D is uncertain. Per germline, CDR1 SGHTA and CDR2 FQGNSA. V was shortened by 3 bases and J by 5 bases, with 8 bases between the two germline ends. CDR3 length: 13 amino acids.

This clone was counted a single time. This chain joins TRBV7-2 and TRBJ2-7; D is unresolved. The V end was cut by 1 base, the J end by 3 bases, with 10 bases between. The CDR3 runs 14 residues. Germline-derived CDR1 and CDR2 are SGHTA and FQGNSA. CDR3 amino acids: CASSLEAASYEQYF. DNA of the CDR3: TGTGCCAGCAGCTTAGAGGCAGCCAGCTACGAGCAGTACTTC.

This clone occurred once. The chain joins TRBV28 to TRBJ2-1; TRBD1 agrees at 9 bases. This CDR3 has 16 amino acids. With V trimmed by 7 bases and J by 4 bases, 11 bases remained unmatched. Germline lookup yields CDR1 MDHEN and CDR2 SYDVKM. CDR3 DNA: TGTGCCAGCAATACACCGGGACAGGGTGCGTACAATGAGCAGTTCTTC. This codes for CASNTPGQGAYNEQFF.

Notes on this clone: Compared with germline, one end of the junction differs, possibly owing to a read error. The chain recombines TRBV18 with TRBJ1-5; tentatively, D is TRBD1 (5 bases). From germline, CDR1 is KGHSH and CDR2 LQKENI. The CDR3 consists of 12 residues. The CDR3 region has the DNA TGTGCCAGCTCTCCACCCGGGGCGCCCCAGCATTTT. Amino acids: CASSPPGAPQHF. The full variable domain, completed using reference TRBV18 and TRBJ1-5, is NAGVMQNPRHLVRRRGQEARLRCSPMKGHSHVYWYRQLPEEGLKFMVYLQKENIIDESGMPKERFSAEFPKEGPSILRIQQVVRGDSAAYFCASSPPGAPQHFGDGTRLSIL.

J is TRBJ2-1 and V is TRBV30, with D hard to call. The V gene lost 0 bases and the J gene lost 8 bases, with 5 bases spanning the gap. Germline V gives CDR1 GTSNPN, CDR2 SVGIG (reference sequence). The CDR3 is 11 residues long. The CDR3 DNA is TGTGCCTGGAGTGTATCCCATGAGCAGTTCTTC. Translating gives CAWSVSHEQFF.

J is TRBJ2-2 and V is TRBV6-6; D perhaps matches TRBD1 (5 bases). This CDR3 region has 13 residues. Trimming took 2 bases from V and 6 from J, leaving 7 bases between them. CDR1 is MNHNY, CDR2 SVGAGI, per germline (reference sequence). The CDR3 sequence is CASSYQGSGELFF. In nucleotides, the CDR3 is TGTGCCAGCAGTTACCAGGGTTCCGGGGAGCTGTTTTTT.

The V and J genes are TRBV30 and TRBJ1-1; a possible D gene is TRBD1 (5 bases). The V end lost 4 bases, the J end lost 4 bases, and 13 bases lay between the germline ends. Germline-derived CDR1 and CDR2 are GTSNPN and SVGIG (reference sequence). The CDR3 sequence is 13 residues long. The CDR3 reads CAWNRQGPTEAFF. The CDR3 DNA follows: TGTGCCTGGAACCGGCAGGGCCCCACTGAAGCTTTCTTT.

The CDR3 DNA reads TGTGCCAGCAGTTGGACAGGATTAACCGGGGAGCTGTTTTTT. Its translation: CASSWTGLTGELFF. This chain connects TRBV6-1 to TRBJ2-2; TRBD1 matches at 7 bases. The germline gives CDR1 MNHNS, CDR2 SASEGT. Losses at the gene ends were 5 bases for V and 5 bases for J; bases not matched to a gene: 5. This CDR3 comprises 14 residues.

This clone occurred once. The chain is built from TRBV6-6 and TRBJ2-1, with TRBD2 identical over 7 bases. This CDR3 contains 13 residues. Germline CDR1 MNHNY, CDR2 SVGAGI (reference sequence). The CDR3 protein is CGGSAGVYNEQFF. DNA of the CDR3: TGTGGGGGTTCGGCGGGAGTCTACAATGAGCAGTTCTTC.

The V gene is TRBV5-6, the J gene TRBJ2-3; TRBD2 agrees at 10 bases. The CDR3 has 14 residues. V trimming: 0 bases; J trimming: 5 bases; junction bases outside the gene matches: 0. Germline CDR1 and CDR2: SGHDT and YYEEEE. DNA for the CDR3: TGTGCCAGCAGCTTGGGACTAGCGGGAGATACGCAGTATTTT. Amino acids: CASSLGLAGDTQYF.

The rearrangement joins TRBV23-1 to TRBJ2-7; no clear D. TRBV23-1 falls under the ORF class, with uncertain function. Trimming removed 11 bases from V and 5 bases from J, with 7 bases in between. This CDR3 is built from 9 residues. The CDR3 DNA is TGCGCCCGTCTTCACGAGCAGTACTTC. Protein sequence: CARLHEQYF.

This chain joins TRBV7-9 and TRBJ2-4; D is possibly TRBD1 (6 bases). Germline CDR1 SEHNR, CDR2 FQNEAQ (reference sequence). The CDR3 extends over 14 amino acids. The V and J ends lost 4 bases and 7 bases respectively, with 14 bases between them. Here the CDR3 reads CASSSPRGRNIQYF. Here the CDR3 DNA reads TGTGCCAGCAGCTCCCCCAGGGGCCGTAACATTCAGTACTTC.

The chain employs TRBV7-3 and TRBJ2-2; D is unresolved. The length of the CDR3 is 15 residues. CDR1 and CDR2 from the germline V gene are SGHTA and FQGTGA. The V end lost 4 bases, the J end lost 2 bases, and 11 bases lay between the germline ends. CDR3 region: CASSSGGVNTGELFF. The CDR3 DNA sequence: TGTGCCAGCAGCTCCGGTGGGGTAAACACCGGGGAGCTGTTTTTT. The full variable domain, rest sourced from reference TRBV7-3 and TRBJ2-2, is GAGVSQTPSNKVTEKGKYVELRCDPISGHTALYWYRQSLGQGPEFLIYFQGTGAADDSGLPNDRFFAVRPEGSVSTLKIQRTERGDSAVYLCASSSGGVNTGELFFGEGSRLTVL.

The gene calls are TRBV6-1 and TRBJ1-2, with D tentatively TRBD1 (6 bases). The CDR3 extends over 14 amino acids. V shed 1 base and J shed 4 bases, with 10 bases lying between them. CDR1 and CDR2 from the germline V gene are MNHNS and SASEGT. CDR3 loop: CASSEGGASYGYTF. The DNA of the CDR3 is TGTGCCAGCAGTGAAGGGGGGGCAAGCTATGGCTACACCTTC.

This clone has only a few counts. The chain's CDR3 is CASSLRTDTQYF. The CDR3, as DNA: TGTGCCAGCTCATTGCGCACAGATACGCAGTATTTT. This sequence joins TRBV18 and TRBJ2-3; D call uncertain. Germline-derived CDR1 and CDR2 are KGHSH and LQKENI. V was trimmed by 5 bases and J by 1 base, leaving 4 bases between them. The CDR3 sequence is 12 residues long.

The CDR3 bases are TGCGCCAGCAGCACCCAACAGGGGGCTAATGAAAAACTGTTTTTT. Amino acids: CASSTQQGANEKLFF. This chain links TRBV5-1 with TRBJ1-4, with 8 nucleotides matching TRBD1. The ends lost 4 bases at V and 3 bases at J; junction bases unmatched: 5. Per the germline V gene, CDR1 is SGHRS and CDR2 is YFSETQ. CDR3 size: 15 residues.

The chain links TRBV27 to TRBJ2-5; the match to TRBD1 covers 7 bases. V gave up 3 bases and J gave up 2 bases; unmatched junction bases: 6. The CDR3 sequence is 15 residues long. Germline CDR1 is MNHEY and CDR2 is SMNVEV (reference sequence). CDR3 in DNA: TGTGCCAGCAGTTTGTGGGGGACAGCTCAAGAGACCCAGTACTTC. Protein product: CASSLWGTAQETQYF.

In DNA form, the CDR3 reads TGTGCCTGGAGTCTCGGGACAGTAACCTACGAGCAGTACTTC. Protein product: CAWSLGTVTYEQYF. The V gene is TRBV30, the J gene TRBJ2-7, with 7 bases lining up with TRBD1. The CDR3 spans 14 residues. With V trimmed by 2 bases and J by 2 bases, 6 bases remained unmatched. CDR1 and CDR2 from the germline V gene are GTSNPN and SVGIG (reference sequence).

The chain links TRBV6-1 to TRBJ1-1, with TRBD1 matching 8 bases. The CDR3 is 14 amino acids. Germline loops: CDR1 MNHNS, CDR2 SASEGT. Trimming cost V 7 bases and J 6 bases; bases outside gene matches: 10. This CDR3 reads CASISDRVVSEAFF. CDR3 in DNA: TGTGCCAGCATATCGGACAGGGTAGTATCTGAAGCTTTCTTT.

The V gene is TRBV15, the J gene TRBJ2-3; D gene uncertain. Trimming cost V 0 bases and J 2 bases, with 3 bases left between them. CDR3 length: 13 residues. Germline V gene sequence: CDR1 LNHNV, CDR2 YYDKDF (reference sequence). The CDR3 bases are TGTGCCACCAGCAGAGAGTACACAGATACGCAGTATTTT. Residues: CATSREYTDTQYF.

The rearrangement links TRBV7-9 to TRBJ2-5; D gene uncertain. Trimming removed 4 bases from V and 4 bases from J, with 4 bases in between. From germline, CDR1 is SEHNR and CDR2 FQNEAQ (reference sequence). The CDR3 length is 11 residues. CDR3 sequence (DNA): TGTGCCAGCAGCTCCGGAGAGACCCAGTACTTC. This codes for CASSSGETQYF.

This chain joins TRBV6-5 and TRBJ1-2; TRBD1 might be the D (6 bases). Germline CDR1 MNHEY, CDR2 SVGAGI. The V gene lost 5 bases and the J gene lost 8 bases, with 12 bases spanning the gap. This CDR3 is built from 12 residues. CDR3 coding DNA: TGTGCCAGCAGTGGGACACGGGGAGGCTACACCTTC. Its translation: CASSGTRGGYTF.

This clone was detected only a few times. This chain uses TRBV5-4 with TRBJ1-5; TRBD1 might be the D (6 bases). The CDR3 totals 15 residues. Germline V gene lookup returns CDR1 SGHNT and CDR2 YYREEE (reference sequence). V lost 0 bases and J 3 bases, leaving 10 bases between the germline ends. CDR3 sequence reads: CASSLGQGNNQPQHF. CDR3 nucleotide sequence: TGTGCCAGCAGCTTGGGGCAGGGGAACAATCAGCCCCAGCATTTT.

V is TRBV5-1 and J is TRBJ2-5, with a tentative D call TRBD2 (5 bases). V lost 0 bases and J 2 bases, leaving 14 bases between the germline ends. The CDR3 has 16 residues. The germline V gene has CDR1 SGHRS and CDR2 YFSETQ. The DNA of the CDR3 is TGCGCCAGCAGCTTGGCCGTGACCGGGAAGCAAGAGACCCAGTACTTC. This codes for CASSLAVTGKQETQYF.

In the case of this clone: This may be a read error: a much more frequent sequence differs by one nucleotide. Here the CDR3 reads CASRFMNTEAFF. Here the CDR3 DNA reads TGTGCCAGCAGATTTATGAACACTGAAGCTTTCTTT. The chain carries TRBV28 and TRBJ1-1, with D unclear. The germline CDR1 and CDR2 sequences are MDHEN and SYDVKM. Trimming cost V 6 bases and J 0 bases, with 5 bases left between them. This CDR3 contains 12 residues.